These 7 T cell receptor beta chains came from one sample sequenced in a study of blood T cell repertoires in COVID-19. Measured with immunoSEQ multiplex PCR; TCRdb has only the in-frame clones, and not every one. The profile covers tens of thousands of clones, with 80% to 85% appearing a single time and 25% to 30% taken by the ten largest. Sequenced material: peripheral blood. Receptor source: a human donor in a cohort sampled during active COVID-19.

This chain links TRBV6-1 with TRBJ2-4, with D tentatively TRBD1 (6 bases). The CDR3 sequence is 15 residues long. The V gene's germline CDR1 is MNHNS and CDR2 SASEGT. Deletions cut 2 bases from V and 3 bases from J, with 11 bases between. This chain's CDR3 is CASSENRDFKNIQYF. The CDR3 bases are TGTGCCAGCAGTGAAAACAGGGATTTCAAAAACATTCAGTACTTC.

This clone was seen once. This sequence joins TRBV5-8 and TRBJ1-3; perhaps TRBD1 as D (5 bases). CDR1 SGHTS and CDR2 YDEGEE come from the germline V gene. V lost 0 bases and J 0 bases, leaving 16 bases between the germline ends. The CDR3 is made up of 18 amino acids. CDR3 amino acids: CASSLAFYQGGSGNTIYF. The CDR3 nucleotides read TGTGCCAGCAGCTTGGCCTTTTATCAGGGTGGCTCTGGAAACACCATATATTTT.

This clone was counted a few times. The rearrangement uses TRBV4-2 and TRBJ1-4, with D perhaps matching TRBD1 (6 bases). CDR1 and CDR2 from the germline V gene are LGHNA and YNFKEQ. Between the trimmed V and J ends, which lost 0 bases and 2 bases, there was a span of 10 bases. The CDR3 consists of 16 residues. CDR3 nucleotide sequence: TGTGCCAGCAGCCAAGATCGGGGGGCTACTAATGAAAAACTGTTTTTT. It translates to CASSQDRGATNEKLFF.

The chain carries TRBV7-2 and TRBJ2-2; 13 bases line up with TRBD2. The V segment lost 1 base and the J segment 3 bases; nucleotides outside the gene matches: 5. CDR1 is SGHTA, CDR2 FQGNSA, per germline. The CDR3 loop spans 18 amino acids. Written as DNA, the CDR3 is TGTGCCAGCAGCTTAGGCCAACTAGCGGGGGGGTACACCGGGGAGCTGTTTTTT. It codes for CASSLGQLAGGYTGELFF.

The chain is built from TRBV5-1 and TRBJ2-7, with TRBD2 identical over 9 bases. V shed 4 bases, J shed 2 bases, and the junction held 19 bases outside the gene matches. Looked up from germline, CDR1 is SGHRS and CDR2 is YFSETQ. This CDR3 has 19 amino acids. The CDR3 loop is CASSVAWTSARNPAYEQYF. Written as DNA, the CDR3 is TGCGCCAGCAGCGTAGCCTGGACTAGCGCCCGGAACCCCGCCTACGAGCAGTACTTC.

The chain recombines TRBV4-1 with TRBJ2-2, with TRBD1 matching 9 bases. The trim removed 1 base at V and 8 bases at J, leaving 11 bases unmatched. This CDR3 has 17 amino acids. Per germline, CDR1 MGHRA and CDR2 YSYEKL. The CDR3 bases are TGCGCCAGCAGCCAAGCCGCCTACAGGGGGCGGACTGGGGAGCTGTTTTTT. Translation gives CASSQAAYRGRTGELFF.

This chain joins TRBV6-5 and TRBJ1-2; 8 bases are shared with TRBD1. From germline, CDR1 is MNHEY and CDR2 SVGAGI. V was pared by 11 bases and J by 4 bases, with 12 bases of the junction left unmatched. This CDR3 contains 14 residues. The CDR3 loop is CAAGADRAPYGYTF. In DNA form, the CDR3 reads TGTGCCGCTGGGGCGGACAGGGCCCCCTATGGCTACACCTTC.